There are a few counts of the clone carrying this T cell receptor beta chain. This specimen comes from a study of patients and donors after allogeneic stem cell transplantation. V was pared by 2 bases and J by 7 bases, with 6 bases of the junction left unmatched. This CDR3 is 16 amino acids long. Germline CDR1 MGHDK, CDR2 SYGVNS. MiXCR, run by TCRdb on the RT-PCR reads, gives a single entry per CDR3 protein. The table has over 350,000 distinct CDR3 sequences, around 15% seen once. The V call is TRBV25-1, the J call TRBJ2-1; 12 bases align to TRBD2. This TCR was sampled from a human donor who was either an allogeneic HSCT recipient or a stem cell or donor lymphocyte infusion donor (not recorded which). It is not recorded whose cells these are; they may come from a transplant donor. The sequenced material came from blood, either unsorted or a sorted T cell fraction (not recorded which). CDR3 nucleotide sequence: TGTGCCAGCAGTGAACGACTAGCGGGAGCCTCAAATGAGCAGTTCTTC. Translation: CASSERLAGASNEQFF.